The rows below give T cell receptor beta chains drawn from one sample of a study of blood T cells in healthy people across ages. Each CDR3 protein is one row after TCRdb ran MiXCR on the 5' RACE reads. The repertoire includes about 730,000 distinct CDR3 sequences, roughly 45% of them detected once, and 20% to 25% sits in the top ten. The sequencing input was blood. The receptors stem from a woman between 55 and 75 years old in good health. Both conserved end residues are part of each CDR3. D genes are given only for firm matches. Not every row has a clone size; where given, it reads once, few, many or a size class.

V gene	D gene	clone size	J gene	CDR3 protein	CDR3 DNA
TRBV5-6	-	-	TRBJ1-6	CASSLGGSGPLHF	TGTGCCAGCAGCTTAGGGGGTAGTGGGCCCCTCCACTTT
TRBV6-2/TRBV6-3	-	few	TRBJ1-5	CASSYGGTYSNQPQHF	TGTGCCAGCAGTTATGGGGGGACCTATAGCAATCAGCCCCAGCATTTT
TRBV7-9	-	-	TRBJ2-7	CASSLSAGSHEQYF	TGTGCCAGCAGCTTATCCGCCGGCTCCCACGAGCAGTACTTC
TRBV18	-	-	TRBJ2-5	CASSPLDSSEAQYF	TGTGCCAGCTCACCATTAGACAGTTCGGAGGCCCAGTACTTC
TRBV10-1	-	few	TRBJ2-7	CASSGAEGGTYEQYF	TGCGCCAGCAGTGGAGCCGAGGGGGGGACCTACGAGCAGTACTTC
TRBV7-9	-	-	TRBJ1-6	CASSLSQLSNSPLHF	TGTGCCAGCAGCTTAAGTCAGCTTTCTAATTCACCCCTCCACTTT
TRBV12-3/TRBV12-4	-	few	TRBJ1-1	CASSLTQGTNTEAFF	TGTGCCAGCAGTTTAACGCAGGGCACGAACACTGAAGCTTTCTTT
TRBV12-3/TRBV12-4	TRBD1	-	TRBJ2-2	CASSWGQAMNTGELFF	TGTGCCAGCAGTTGGGGACAGGCGATGAACACCGGGGAGCTGTTTTTT
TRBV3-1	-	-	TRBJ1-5	CASSQGTGYDQPQHF	TGTGCCAGCAGCCAGGGGACGGGTTACGATCAGCCCCAGCATTTT
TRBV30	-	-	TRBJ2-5	CAWSPTGGTQYF	TGTGCCTGGAGTCCGACAGGAGGGACCCAGTACTTC
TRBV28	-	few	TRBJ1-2	CASSLTGLYGYTF	TGTGCCAGCAGTTTGACAGGCCTCTATGGCTACACCTTC
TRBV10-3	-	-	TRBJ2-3	CAISGVSDTQYF	TGTGCCATCTCTGGGGTGTCAGATACGCAGTATTTT
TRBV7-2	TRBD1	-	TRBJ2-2	CASRAPGTGNAGELFF	TGTGCCAGCAGGGCCCCCGGGACAGGGAACGCCGGGGAGCTGTTTTTT
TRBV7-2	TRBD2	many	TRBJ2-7	CASSLSSGGRVLGQYF	TGTGCCAGCAGCTTATCTAGCGGGGGAAGGGTTTTAGGGCAGTACTTC
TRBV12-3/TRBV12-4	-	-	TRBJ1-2	CASRLQGRGYTF	TGTGCCAGCAGGCTACAGGGACGCGGCTACACCTTC
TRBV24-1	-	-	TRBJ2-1	CATSDGSASSYNEQFF	TGTGCCACCAGTGACGGTAGCGCGAGCTCCTACAATGAGCAGTTCTTC
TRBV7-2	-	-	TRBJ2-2	CASSLASMGGGELFF	TGTGCCAGCAGCTTAGCGTCTATGGGCGGCGGGGAGCTGTTTTTT
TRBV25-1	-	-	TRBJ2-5	CASSEYRAVQETQYF	TGTGCCAGCAGTGAATATCGGGCGGTCCAAGAGACCCAGTACTTC
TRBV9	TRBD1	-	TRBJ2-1	CASNSPRLTGTGNNEQFF	TGTGCCAGCAACTCACCAAGATTGACCGGGACAGGGAACAATGAGCAGTTCTTC
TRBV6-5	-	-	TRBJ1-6	CASSYRDSHNSPLHF	TGTGCCAGCAGTTACCGTGACAGTCATAATTCACCCCTCCACTTT
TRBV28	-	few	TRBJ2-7	CATHNRAYEQYF	TGTGCCACCCATAACAGGGCCTACGAGCAGTACTTC
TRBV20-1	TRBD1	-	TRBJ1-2	CSARPGTGGFYGYTF	TGCAGTGCTAGGCCCGGGACAGGGGGCTTCTATGGCTACACCTTC